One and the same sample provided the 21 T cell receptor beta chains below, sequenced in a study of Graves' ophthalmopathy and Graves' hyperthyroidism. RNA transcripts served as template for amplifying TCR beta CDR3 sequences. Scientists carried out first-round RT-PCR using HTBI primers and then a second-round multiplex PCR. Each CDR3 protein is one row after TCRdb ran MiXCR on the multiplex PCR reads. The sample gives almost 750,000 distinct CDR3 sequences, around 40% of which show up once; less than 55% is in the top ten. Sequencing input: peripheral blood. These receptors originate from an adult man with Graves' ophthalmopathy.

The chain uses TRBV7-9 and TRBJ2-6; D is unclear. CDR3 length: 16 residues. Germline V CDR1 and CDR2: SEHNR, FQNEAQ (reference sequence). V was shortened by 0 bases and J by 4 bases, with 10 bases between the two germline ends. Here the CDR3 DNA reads TGTGCCAGCAGCTTAGCGCGGTTTAGAGGGGCCAACGTCCTGACTTTC. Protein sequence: CASSLARFRGANVLTF.

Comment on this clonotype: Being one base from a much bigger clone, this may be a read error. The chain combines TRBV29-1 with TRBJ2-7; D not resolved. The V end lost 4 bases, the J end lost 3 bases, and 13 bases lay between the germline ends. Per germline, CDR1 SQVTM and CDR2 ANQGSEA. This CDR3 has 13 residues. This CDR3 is CSVGDQASYEQYF. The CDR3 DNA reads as TGCAGCGTTGGAGATCAGGCTAGCTACGAGCAGTACTTC.

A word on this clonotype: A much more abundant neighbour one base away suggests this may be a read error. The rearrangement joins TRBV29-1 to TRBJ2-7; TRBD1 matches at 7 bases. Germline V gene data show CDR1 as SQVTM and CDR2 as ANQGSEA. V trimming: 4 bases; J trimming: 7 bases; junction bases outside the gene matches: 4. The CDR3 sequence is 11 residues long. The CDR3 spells CSVADRVEQYF. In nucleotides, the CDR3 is TGCAGCGTTGCTGACAGGGTTGAGCAGTACTTC.

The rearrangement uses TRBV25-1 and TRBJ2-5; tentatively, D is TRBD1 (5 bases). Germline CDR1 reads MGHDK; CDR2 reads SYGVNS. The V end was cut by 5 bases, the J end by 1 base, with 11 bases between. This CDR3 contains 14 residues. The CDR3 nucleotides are TGTGCCAGCAGTTCCTACCAGGGCCAAGAGACCCAGTACTTC. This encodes CASSSYQGQETQYF. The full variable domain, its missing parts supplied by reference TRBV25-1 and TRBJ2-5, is EADIYQTPRYLVIGTGKKITLECSQTMGHDKMYWYQQDPGMELHLIHYSYGVNSTEKGDLSSESTVSRIRTEHFPLTLESARPSHTSQYLCASSSYQGQETQYFGPGTRLLVL.

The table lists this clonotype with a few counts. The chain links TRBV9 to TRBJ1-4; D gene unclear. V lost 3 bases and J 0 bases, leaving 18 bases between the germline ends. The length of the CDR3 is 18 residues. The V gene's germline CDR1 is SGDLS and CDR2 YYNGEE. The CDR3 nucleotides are TGTGCCAGCAGCGCCTCGACGCGCGATGTCTCAACTAATGAAAAACTGTTTTTT. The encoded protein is CASSASTRDVSTNEKLFF.

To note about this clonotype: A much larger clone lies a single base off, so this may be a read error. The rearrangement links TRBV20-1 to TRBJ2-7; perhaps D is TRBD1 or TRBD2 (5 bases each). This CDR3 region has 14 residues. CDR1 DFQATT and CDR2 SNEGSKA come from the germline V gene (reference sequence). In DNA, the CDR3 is TGCAGTGCTAGTCTCGAGGGGCTAGTGGACGAGCAGTGCTTC. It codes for CSASLEGLVDEQCF.

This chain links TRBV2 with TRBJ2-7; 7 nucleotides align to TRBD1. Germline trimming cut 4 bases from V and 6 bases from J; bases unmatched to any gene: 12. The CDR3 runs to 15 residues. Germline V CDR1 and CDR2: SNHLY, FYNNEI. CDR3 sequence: CASSASGTAKGEQYF. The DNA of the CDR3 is TGTGCCAGCAGTGCCTCCGGGACAGCCAAGGGCGAGCAGTACTTC.

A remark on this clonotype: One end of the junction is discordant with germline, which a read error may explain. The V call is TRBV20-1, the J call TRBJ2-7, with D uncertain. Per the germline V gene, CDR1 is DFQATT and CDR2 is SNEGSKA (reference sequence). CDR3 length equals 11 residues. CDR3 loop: CNASAIYEQYF. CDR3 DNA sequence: TGCAATGCTAGTGCGATCTACGAGCAGTACTTC.

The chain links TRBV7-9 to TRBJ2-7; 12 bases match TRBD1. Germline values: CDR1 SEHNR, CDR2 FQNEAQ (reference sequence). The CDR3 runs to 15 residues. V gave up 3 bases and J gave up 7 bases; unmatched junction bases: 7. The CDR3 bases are TGTGCCAGCAGCTTCACCGGGACAGGGGGCTGGGAGCAGTACTTC. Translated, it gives CASSFTGTGGWEQYF.

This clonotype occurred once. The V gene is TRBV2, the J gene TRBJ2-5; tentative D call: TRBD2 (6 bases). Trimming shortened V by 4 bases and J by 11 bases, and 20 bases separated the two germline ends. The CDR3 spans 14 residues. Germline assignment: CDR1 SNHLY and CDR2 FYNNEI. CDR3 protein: CASSAGSRTDTQYF. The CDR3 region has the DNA TGTGCCAGCAGTGCCGGGAGTAGAACAGATACGCAGTACTTC.

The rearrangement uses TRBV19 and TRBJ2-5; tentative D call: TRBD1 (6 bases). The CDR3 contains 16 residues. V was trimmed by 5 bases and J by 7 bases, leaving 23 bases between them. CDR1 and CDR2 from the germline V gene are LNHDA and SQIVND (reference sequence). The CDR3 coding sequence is TGTGCCAGTAGTTACTCCGGGACACCGGATTTGGGGACCCAGTACTTC. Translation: CASSYSGTPDLGTQYF. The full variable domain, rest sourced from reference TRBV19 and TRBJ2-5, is DGGITQSPKYLFRKEGQNVTLSCEQNLNHDAMYWYRQDPGQGLRLIYYSQIVNDFQKGDIAEGYSVSREKKESFPLTVTSAQKNPTAFYLCASSYSGTPDLGTQYFGPGTRLLVL.

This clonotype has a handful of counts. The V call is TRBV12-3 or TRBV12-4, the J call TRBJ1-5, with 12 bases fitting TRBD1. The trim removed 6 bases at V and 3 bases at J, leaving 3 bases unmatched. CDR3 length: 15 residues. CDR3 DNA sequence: TGTGCCAGCAGCCCGGGACAGGGGGCCAATCAGCCCCAGCATTTT. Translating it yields CASSPGQGANQPQHF.

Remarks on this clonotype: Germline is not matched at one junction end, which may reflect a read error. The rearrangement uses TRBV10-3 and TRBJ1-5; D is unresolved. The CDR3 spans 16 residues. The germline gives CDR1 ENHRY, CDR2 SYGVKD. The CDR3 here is CASSYSWGKGNQPQHF. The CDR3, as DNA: TGTGCCAGCAGTTACTCATGGGGAAAGGGCAATCAGCCCCAGCATTTT.

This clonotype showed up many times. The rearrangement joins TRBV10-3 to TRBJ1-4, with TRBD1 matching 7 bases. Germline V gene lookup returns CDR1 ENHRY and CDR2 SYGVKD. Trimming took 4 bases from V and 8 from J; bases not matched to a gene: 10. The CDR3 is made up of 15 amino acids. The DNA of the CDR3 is TGTGCCATCAGTGGAGATGAGGGGGCGAGGGAAAAACTGTTTTTT. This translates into CAISGDEGAREKLFF.

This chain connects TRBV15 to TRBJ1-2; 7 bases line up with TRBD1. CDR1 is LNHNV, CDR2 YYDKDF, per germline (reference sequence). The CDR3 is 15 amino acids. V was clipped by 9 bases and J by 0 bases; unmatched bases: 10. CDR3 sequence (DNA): TGTGCCACGACCGGGACAGCCCAAGCTAACTATGGCTACACCTTC. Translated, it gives CATTGTAQANYGYTF.

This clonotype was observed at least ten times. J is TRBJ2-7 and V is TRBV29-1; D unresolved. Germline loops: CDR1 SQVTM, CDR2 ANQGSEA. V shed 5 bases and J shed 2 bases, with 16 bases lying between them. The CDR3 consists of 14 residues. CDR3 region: CSVTQDRIPYEQYF. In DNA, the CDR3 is TGCAGCGTTACCCAAGACCGCATCCCCTACGAGCAGTACTTC.

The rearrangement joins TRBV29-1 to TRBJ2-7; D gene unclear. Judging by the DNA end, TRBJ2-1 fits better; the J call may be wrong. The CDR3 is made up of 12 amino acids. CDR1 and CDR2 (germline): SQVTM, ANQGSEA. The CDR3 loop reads CSVVVGYNEQFF. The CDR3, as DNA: TGCAGCGTTGTGGTAGGGTACAATGAGCAGTTCTTC.

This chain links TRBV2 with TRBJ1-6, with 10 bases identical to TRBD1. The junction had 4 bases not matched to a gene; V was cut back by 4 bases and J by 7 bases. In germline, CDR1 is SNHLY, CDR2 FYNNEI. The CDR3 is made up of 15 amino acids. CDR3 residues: CASSGPGQGNSPLHF. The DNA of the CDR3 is TGTGCCAGCAGTGGACCGGGACAGGGGAATTCACCCCTCCACTTT. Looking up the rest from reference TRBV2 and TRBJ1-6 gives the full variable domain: EPEVTQTPSHQVTQMGQEVILRCVPISNHLYFYWYRQILGQKVEFLVSFYNNEISEKSEIFDDQFSVERPDGSNFTLKIRSTKLEDSAMYFCASSGPGQGNSPLHFGNGTRLTVT.

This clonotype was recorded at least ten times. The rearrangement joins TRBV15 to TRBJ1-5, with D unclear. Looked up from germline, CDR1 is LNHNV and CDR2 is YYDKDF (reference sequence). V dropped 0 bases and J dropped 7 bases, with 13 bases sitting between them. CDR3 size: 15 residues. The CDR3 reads CATSRDPGSMQPQHF. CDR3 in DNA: TGTGCCACCAGCAGAGACCCGGGTTCGATGCAGCCCCAGCATTTT. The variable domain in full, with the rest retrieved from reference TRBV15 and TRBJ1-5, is DAMVIQNPRYQVTQFGKPVTLSCSQTLNHNVMYWYQQKSSQAPKLLFHYYDKDFNNEADTPDNFQSRRPNTSFCFLDIRSPGLGDTAMYLCATSRDPGSMQPQHFGDGTRLSIL.

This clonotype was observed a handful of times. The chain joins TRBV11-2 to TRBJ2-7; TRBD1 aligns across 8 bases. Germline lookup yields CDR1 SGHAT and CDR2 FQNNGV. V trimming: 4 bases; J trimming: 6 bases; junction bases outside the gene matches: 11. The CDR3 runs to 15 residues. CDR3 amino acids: CASSSPGQGLGEQYF. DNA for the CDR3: TGTGCCAGCAGCTCACCAGGACAGGGCCTAGGCGAGCAGTACTTC.

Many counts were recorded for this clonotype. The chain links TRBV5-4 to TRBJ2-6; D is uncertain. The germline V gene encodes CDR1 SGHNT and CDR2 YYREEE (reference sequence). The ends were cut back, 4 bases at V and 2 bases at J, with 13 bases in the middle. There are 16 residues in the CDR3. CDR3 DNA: TGTGCCAGCAGCACGAGTCCGAACCCTGGGGCCAACGTCCTGACTTTC. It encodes CASSTSPNPGANVLTF.